Below, one TCR beta chain is given with its context. The ends were cut back, 4 bases at V and 2 bases at J, with 14 bases in the middle. Germline loops: CDR1 LNHDA, CDR2 SQIVND (reference sequence). This CDR3 comprises 16 residues. The record originates from a study of blood T cell repertoires in COVID-19. Original processing notes: Nucleated cell counts were estimated from reference gene primer amplification. The method was immunoSEQ multiplex PCR; TCRdb's version includes in-frame clones alone and lacks a portion of them. V and J calls and clone size follow that table, whereas D and trimming were derived from the DNA. The sample shows 72,000 or so clones, approximately 80% of them seen only once.

The clonotype originates from a man older than 75 with active COVID-19. V usage is TRBV19 and J usage is TRBJ2-2, with D possibly TRBD2 on 6 matching bases. Sequencing was performed on peripheral blood. CDR3 region: CASSTPSAGNTGELFF. The CDR3 nucleotides read TGTGCCAGTAGTACCCCCTCGGCGGGAAACACCGGGGAGCTGTTTTTT.